The 29 T cell receptor beta chains below all came from one sample that was sequenced in a study of T cells in Graves' hyperthyroidism and ophthalmopathy. What was amplified from RNA transcripts were TCR beta CDR3 regions. The study used the HTBI primer set for a first-round RT-PCR of the TCR CDR3. Each CDR3 protein is one row after TCRdb ran MiXCR on the multiplex PCR reads. The table lists roughly 530,000 distinct CDR3 sequences, roughly a sixth of them singletons, with approximately 18% in the top ten. The sample taken for sequencing was blood. The receptors originated from a young woman with Graves' ophthalmopathy.

This clonotype occurred once. The chain carries TRBV11-2 and TRBJ1-1; the D is unclear. Trimming cost V 2 bases and J 8 bases, with 6 bases left between them. The CDR3 runs 11 residues. Germline CDR1 and CDR2: SGHAT and FQNNGV. In nucleotides, the CDR3 is TGTGCCAGCAGCTTATGGGAGGAAGCTTTCTTT. It codes for CASSLWEEAFF.

The rearrangement uses TRBV4-1 and TRBJ2-7; D might be TRBD2 (5 bases). V was shortened by 0 bases and J by 7 bases, with 13 bases between the two germline ends. The CDR3 has 14 residues. Per the germline V gene, CDR1 is MGHRA and CDR2 is YSYEKL. CDR3 DNA: TGCGCCAGCAGCCAAGATGACGAGGGCGGAGAGCAGTACTTC. Protein sequence: CASSQDDEGGEQYF.

The V call is TRBV12-3 or TRBV12-4, the J call TRBJ2-6; possibly TRBD2 for D (5 bases). The CDR3 extends over 17 amino acids. V shed 6 bases and J shed 0 bases, with 15 bases lying between them. CDR3 region: CASSLESGSSGANVLTF. The CDR3 DNA sequence: TGTGCCAGCAGCTTGGAGAGCGGTTCCTCTGGGGCCAACGTCCTGACTTTC.

At least ten counts were recorded for this clonotype. This sequence joins TRBV27 and TRBJ1-1; TRBD1 matches at 8 bases. CDR1 is MNHEY, CDR2 SMNVEV, per germline (reference sequence). Unmatched junction bases numbered 2, after V lost 4 bases and J lost 1 base. CDR3 length: 14 amino acids. CDR3 residues: CASSYTGGNTEAFF. The DNA for the CDR3 is TGTGCCAGCAGTTACACAGGGGGGAACACTGAAGCTTTCTTT.

This clonotype occurred a few times. The chain uses TRBV9 and TRBJ2-7; D may match TRBD1 or TRBD2 (5 bases each). This CDR3 comprises 15 residues. V was shortened by 3 bases and J by 2 bases, with 15 bases between the two germline ends. Germline lookup yields CDR1 SGDLS and CDR2 YYNGEE. The chain's CDR3 is CASSALGDLTYEQYF. Written as DNA, the CDR3 is TGTGCCAGCAGCGCCCTAGGGGACCTTACCTACGAGCAGTACTTC.

This clonotype was seen more than once but under ten times. The genes are TRBV4-2 and TRBJ2-3, with D perhaps TRBD1 or TRBD2 (5 bases each). V was shortened by 2 bases and J by 1 base, with 13 bases between the two germline ends. Germline loops: CDR1 LGHNA, CDR2 YNFKEQ. The CDR3 is 16 residues long. The CDR3 sequence: CASSQTLGRGTDTQYF. In DNA, the CDR3 is TGTGCCAGCAGCCAAACACTGGGACGCGGCACAGATACGCAGTATTTT.

This clonotype has a single count. CDR3 nucleotides: TGCGCCAGCAGCCAGGGGCCCACGGGGCCCCAGCATTTT. Encoded protein: CASSQGPTGPQHF. The chain carries TRBV4-1 and TRBJ1-5, with D possibly matching TRBD1 (5 bases). Trimming pared 3 bases from V and 9 bases from J, leaving 12 bases between. Germline V gene sequence: CDR1 MGHRA, CDR2 YSYEKL. CDR3 length: 13 residues.

Many counts were recorded for this clonotype. This chain joins TRBV12-3 or TRBV12-4 and TRBJ2-3; TRBD2 might be the D (5 bases). This CDR3 contains 16 residues. V lost 6 bases, J lost 3 bases, and 19 bases lay in between. CDR3 sequence (DNA): TGTGCCAGCAGCCCCATTGAACTAGGAGTAACAGATACGCAGTATTTT. It is translated as CASSPIELGVTDTQYF.

The CDR3 bases are TGTGCCAGCAGTCAGAGCGGGGGGGCCGGGAATGAGCAGTTCTTC. It codes for CASSQSGGAGNEQFF. The genes are TRBV7-9 and TRBJ2-1, with TRBD2 identical over 10 bases. Germline lookup yields CDR1 SEHNR and CDR2 FQNEAQ (reference sequence). CDR3 size: 15 residues. Losses at the gene ends were 6 bases for V and 7 bases for J; bases not matched to a gene: 9.

This clonotype came up a few times. V and J are TRBV12-3 or TRBV12-4 and TRBJ1-2; 10 bases are a match to TRBD1. V shed 5 bases, J shed 6 bases, and the junction held 12 bases outside the gene matches. CDR3 length equals 16 residues. This chain's CDR3 is CASSNSGTGDLHGYTF. CDR3 sequence (DNA): TGTGCCAGCAGTAACTCCGGGACAGGGGACCTGCATGGCTACACCTTC.

This clonotype has more than one count but fewer than ten. The chain links TRBV19 to TRBJ1-6; perhaps TRBD1 as D (6 bases). Between the trimmed V and J ends, which lost 4 bases and 0 bases, there was a span of 16 bases. The CDR3 extends over 18 amino acids. In germline, CDR1 is LNHDA, CDR2 SQIVND (reference sequence). CDR3 sequence reads: CASSKGHPTSSYNSPLHF. The DNA of the CDR3 is TGTGCCAGTAGTAAGGGACACCCGACGAGCTCCTATAATTCACCCCTCCACTTT.

This clonotype was picked up a small number of times. V usage is TRBV2 and J usage is TRBJ2-7; tentatively, D is TRBD1 (6 bases). CDR1 and CDR2 (germline): SNHLY, FYNNEI. V was pared by 7 bases and J by 0 bases, with 13 bases between. CDR3 length: 14 residues. CDR3 nucleotide sequence: TGTGCCAGCACGTCAACAGGGAGCTCCTACGAGCAGTACTTC. Protein product: CASTSTGSSYEQYF.

Of note for this clonotype: A much larger clone sits a single nucleotide away, making a read error possible. The chain carries TRBV15 and TRBJ1-1; no clear D. The CDR3 sequence is 15 residues long. The V gene's germline CDR1 is LNHNV and CDR2 YYDKDF (reference sequence). The CDR3 nucleotides read TGTGCCACCAGCAGAGTCCAGACTTCGAACACTGAAGCTGTCTTT. It encodes CATSRVQTSNTEAVF.

Ten or more counts support this clonotype. The chain uses TRBV5-5 and TRBJ1-6; maybe TRBD1 (5 bases). This CDR3 spans 16 amino acids. Per the germline V gene, CDR1 is SGHKS and CDR2 is YYEKEE (reference sequence). With 0 bases removed from V and 7 bases from J, the gap between germline ends came to 14 bases. The CDR3 nucleotides are TGTGCCAGCAGCTTGGGGACCGAGGCAGGGAATTCACCCCTCCACTTT. As protein: CASSLGTEAGNSPLHF.

This clonotype was counted many times. This chain joins TRBV5-1 and TRBJ1-4, with 10 bases identical to TRBD1. V trimming: 3 bases; J trimming: 6 bases; junction bases outside the gene matches: 5. CDR3 length: 15 amino acids. Germline CDR1 is SGHRS and CDR2 is YFSETQ. DNA for the CDR3: TGCGCCAGCAGCTCCACCGGGACAGGGGATGAAAAACTGTTTTTT. It encodes CASSSTGTGDEKLFF.

The table lists this clonotype with many counts. The V call is TRBV28, the J call TRBJ2-1; D ambiguous. Trimming cost V 4 bases and J 0 bases, with 7 bases left between them. The CDR3 length is 14 residues. From germline, CDR1 is MDHEN and CDR2 SYDVKM. In nucleotides, the CDR3 is TGTGCCAGCAGTTCTACTGTCTCCTACAATGAGCAGTTCTTC. It translates to CASSSTVSYNEQFF.

The rearrangement uses TRBV6-5 and TRBJ1-6; possible D gene TRBD1, 5 bases. Trimming stripped 4 bases from V and 9 bases from J, with 13 bases between. The CDR3 sequence is 14 residues long. The V gene's germline CDR1 is MNHEY and CDR2 SVGAGI. CDR3 loop: CASSLRDGTSPLHF. The CDR3 nucleotides are TGTGCCAGCAGTTTGAGGGACGGGACTTCACCCCTCCACTTT.

This clonotype was recorded many times. V gene TRBV5-1 combines with J gene TRBJ2-3, with 7 positions matching TRBD2. This CDR3 contains 18 residues. CDR1 SGHRS and CDR2 YFSETQ come from the germline V gene. The ends lost 4 bases at V and 0 bases at J; junction bases unmatched: 14. CDR3 DNA sequence: TGCGCCAGCAGCCAGGATGGGGCTAGCGGAACTAGCACAGATACGCAGTATTTT. Its protein product is CASSQDGASGTSTDTQYF.

This clonotype came up many times. The chain combines TRBV27 with TRBJ2-5, with a tentative D call TRBD2 (5 bases). The CDR3 runs 14 residues. Germline assignment: CDR1 MNHEY and CDR2 SMNVEV (reference sequence). The V end was cut by 2 bases, the J end by 5 bases, with 12 bases between. The CDR3 nucleotides are TGTGCCAGCAGTTTACTCCATTCTAGCGAGACCCAGTACTTC. Translating it yields CASSLLHSSETQYF.

This clonotype was seen more than once but under ten times. The genes are TRBV5-1 and TRBJ2-7; D may correspond to TRBD1 or TRBD2 (5 bases each). With 4 bases removed from V and 2 bases from J, the gap between germline ends came to 10 bases. Per germline, CDR1 SGHRS and CDR2 YFSETQ. The CDR3 has 13 residues. The chain's CDR3 is CASSGDGAYEQYF. The CDR3 coding sequence is TGCGCCAGCAGCGGGGACGGAGCCTACGAGCAGTACTTC.

This clonotype was seen many times. The chain has TRBV18 and TRBJ2-7, with D possibly TRBD2 on 5 matching bases. From germline, CDR1 is KGHSH and CDR2 LQKENI. V lost 2 bases and J lost 1, with 15 bases in between. There are 16 residues in the CDR3. CDR3 bases: TGTGCCAGCTCACCAAGTACGGGGTCCGTTTCCTACGAGCAGTACTTC. This codes for CASSPSTGSVSYEQYF.

This clonotype was picked up many times. The CDR3 coding sequence is TGCAGCGTTGAAGACGGTGGGGGCGAGCAGTACTTC. Its protein is CSVEDGGGEQYF. The V call is TRBV29-1, the J call TRBJ2-7; D is tentatively TRBD1 or TRBD2 (5 bases each). Looked up from germline, CDR1 is SQVTM and CDR2 is ANQGSEA. The V and J ends lost 0 bases and 6 bases respectively, with 9 bases between them. The CDR3 loop spans 12 amino acids.

This clonotype was observed many times. V usage is TRBV9 and J usage is TRBJ2-3; the match to TRBD2 covers 7 bases. The CDR3 consists of 16 residues. Germline lookup yields CDR1 SGDLS and CDR2 YYNGEE. V shed 4 bases and J 5 bases; nucleotides not matched to a gene: 13. CDR3 loop: CASSFSVGGSEDTQYF. The CDR3 bases are TGTGCCAGCAGCTTCAGTGTGGGGGGGTCAGAAGATACGCAGTATTTT.

The chain employs TRBV24-1 and TRBJ2-2, with TRBD2 identical over 7 bases. The V gene end was trimmed by 8 bases and the J gene end by 6 bases; junction bases not matched to a gene: 8. Germline V gene data show CDR1 as KGHDR and CDR2 as SFDVKD. The CDR3 has 14 residues. CDR3 sequence reads: CATTRTRTAGELFF. DNA for the CDR3: TGTGCCACCACCCGGACTAGAACTGCCGGGGAGCTGTTTTTT.

Worth noting for this clonotype: One end of the junction fails to match germline, which may point to a read error. The chain's CDR3 is CAISAIREGEQYF. The CDR3 region has the DNA TGTGCCATCAGTGCAATTAGGGAAGGCGAGCAGTACTTC. The chain is built from TRBV28 and TRBJ2-7; D call uncertain. Germline V CDR1 and CDR2: MDHEN, SYDVKM. This CDR3 region has 13 residues.

Many counts were recorded for this clonotype. The CDR3 nucleotides are TGTGCCAGCAGTTTAGCGTCTAGCGTAAACTACAATGAGCAGTTCTTC. This encodes CASSLASSVNYNEQFF. This chain uses TRBV12-3 or TRBV12-4 with TRBJ2-1, with D perhaps matching TRBD2 (6 bases). The V and J ends lost 0 bases and 3 bases respectively, with 12 bases between them. The CDR3 sequence is 16 residues long.

This clonotype came up many times. The chain recombines TRBV7-2 with TRBJ2-1, with 7 bases lining up with TRBD1. Per germline, CDR1 SGHTA and CDR2 FQGNSA. V lost 1 base and J lost 0; bases outside the gene matches: 6. The CDR3 spans 17 residues. CDR3 region: CASSLGTDRSSYNEQFF. CDR3 nucleotides: TGTGCCAGCAGCTTAGGGACGGACAGGTCCTCCTACAATGAGCAGTTCTTC.

This clonotype was detected many times. The J gene is TRBJ2-1, the V gene TRBV12-3 or TRBV12-4, with TRBD1 as a possible D gene (5 bases). Trimming cost V 6 bases and J 10 bases, with 13 bases left between them. This CDR3 comprises 12 residues. CDR3 sequence: CASSSQGWEQFF. As DNA, the CDR3 is TGTGCCAGCAGCTCCCAGGGTTGGGAGCAGTTCTTC.

There are many counts of this clonotype. The V gene is TRBV7-9, the J gene TRBJ2-1; D not resolved. CDR3 length: 13 amino acids. V lost 2 bases and J 9 bases, leaving 11 bases between the germline ends. Germline V gives CDR1 SEHNR, CDR2 FQNEAQ (reference sequence). The CDR3: CASSLISNREQFF. For the CDR3, the DNA is TGTGCCAGCAGCTTAATTTCCAATCGTGAGCAGTTCTTC.